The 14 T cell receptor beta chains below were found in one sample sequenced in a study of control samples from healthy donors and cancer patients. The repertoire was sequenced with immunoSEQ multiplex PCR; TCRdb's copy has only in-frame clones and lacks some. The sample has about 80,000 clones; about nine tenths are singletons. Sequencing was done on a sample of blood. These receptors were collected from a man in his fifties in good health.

The CDR3 here is CATSEEPNSPLHF. As DNA, the CDR3 is TGTGCCACCTCTGAGGAACCCAATTCACCCCTCCACTTT. This chain joins TRBV10-3 and TRBJ1-6; D unresolved. Trimming stripped 10 bases from V and 7 bases from J, with 14 bases between. CDR1 ENHRY and CDR2 SYGVKD come from the germline V gene. This CDR3 region has 13 residues.

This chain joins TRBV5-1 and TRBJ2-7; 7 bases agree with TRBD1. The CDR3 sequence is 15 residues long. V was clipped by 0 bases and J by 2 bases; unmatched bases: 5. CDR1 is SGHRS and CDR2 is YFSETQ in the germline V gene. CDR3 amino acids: CASSLGQGVTYEQYF. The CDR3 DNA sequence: TGCGCCAGCAGCTTGGGGCAGGGGGTTACCTACGAGCAGTACTTC.

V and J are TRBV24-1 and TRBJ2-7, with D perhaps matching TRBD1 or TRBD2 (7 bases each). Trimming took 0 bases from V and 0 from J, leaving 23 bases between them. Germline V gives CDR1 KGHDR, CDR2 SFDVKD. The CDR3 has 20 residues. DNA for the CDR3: TGTGCCACCAGTGATTTGTGGGGGAGGGTACAGGGGACTTCCTCCTACGAGCAGTACTTC. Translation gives CATSDLWGRVQGTSSYEQYF.

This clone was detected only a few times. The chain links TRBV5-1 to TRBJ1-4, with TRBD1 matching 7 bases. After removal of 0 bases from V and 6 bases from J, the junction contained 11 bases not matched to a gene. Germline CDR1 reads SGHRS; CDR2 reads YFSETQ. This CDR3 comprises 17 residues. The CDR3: CASSLGDGRDRDEKLFF. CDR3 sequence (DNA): TGCGCCAGCAGCTTGGGCGATGGGCGAGACAGGGATGAAAAACTGTTTTTT.

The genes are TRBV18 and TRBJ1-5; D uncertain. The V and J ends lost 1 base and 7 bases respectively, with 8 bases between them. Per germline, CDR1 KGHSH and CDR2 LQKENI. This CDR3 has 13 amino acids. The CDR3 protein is CASSPQGGQPQHF. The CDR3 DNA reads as TGTGCCAGCTCACCACAGGGTGGCCAGCCCCAGCATTTT. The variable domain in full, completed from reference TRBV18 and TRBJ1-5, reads NAGVMQNPRHLVRRRGQEARLRCSPMKGHSHVYWYRQLPEEGLKFMVYLQKENIIDESGMPKERFSAEFPKEGPSILRIQQVVRGDSAAYFCASSPQGGQPQHFGDGTRLSIL.

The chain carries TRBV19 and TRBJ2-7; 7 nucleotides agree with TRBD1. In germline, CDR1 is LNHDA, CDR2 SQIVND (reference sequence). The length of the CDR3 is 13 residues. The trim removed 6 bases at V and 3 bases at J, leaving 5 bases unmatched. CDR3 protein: CASRGQSFYEQYF. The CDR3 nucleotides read TGTGCCAGTAGGGGACAGAGCTTCTACGAGCAGTACTTC. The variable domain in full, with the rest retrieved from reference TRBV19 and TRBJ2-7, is DGGITQSPKYLFRKEGQNVTLSCEQNLNHDAMYWYRQDPGQGLRLIYYSQIVNDFQKGDIAEGYSVSREKKESFPLTVTSAQKNPTAFYLCASRGQSFYEQYFGPGTRLTVT.

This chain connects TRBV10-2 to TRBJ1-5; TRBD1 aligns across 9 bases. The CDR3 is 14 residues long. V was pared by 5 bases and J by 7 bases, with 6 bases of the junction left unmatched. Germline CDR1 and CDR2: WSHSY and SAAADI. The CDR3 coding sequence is TGCGCCAGCAGTTTACAGGGGGCTAACCAGCCCCAGCATTTT. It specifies CASSLQGANQPQHF.

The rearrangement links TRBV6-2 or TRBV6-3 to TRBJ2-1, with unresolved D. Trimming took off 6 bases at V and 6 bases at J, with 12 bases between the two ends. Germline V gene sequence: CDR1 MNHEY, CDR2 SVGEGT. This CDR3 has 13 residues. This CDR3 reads CASSLRSANEQFF. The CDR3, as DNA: TGTGCCAGCAGCTTACGTTCAGCCAATGAGCAGTTCTTC.

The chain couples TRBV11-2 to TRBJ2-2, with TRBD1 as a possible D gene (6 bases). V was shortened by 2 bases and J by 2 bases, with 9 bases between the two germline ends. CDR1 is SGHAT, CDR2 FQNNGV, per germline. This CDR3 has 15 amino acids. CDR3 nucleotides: TGTGCCAGCAGCTTATCAGGGGTCAACACCGGGGAGCTGTTTTTT. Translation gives CASSLSGVNTGELFF.

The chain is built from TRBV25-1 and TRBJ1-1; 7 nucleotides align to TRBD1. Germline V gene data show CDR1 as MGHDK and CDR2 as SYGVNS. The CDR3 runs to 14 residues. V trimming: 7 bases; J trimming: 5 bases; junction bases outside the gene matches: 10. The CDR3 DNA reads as TGTGCCAGCACCCCAGGGGGAGTTAGGACTGAAGCTTTCTTT. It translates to CASTPGGVRTEAFF.

CDR3 region: CASQRGSVTEAFF. The CDR3 nucleotides are TGTGCCAGTCAGAGGGGAAGCGTCACTGAAGCTTTCTTT. V is TRBV19 and J is TRBJ1-1; weak D call: TRBD1 (5 bases). The length of the CDR3 is 13 residues. Germline-derived CDR1 and CDR2 are LNHDA and SQIVND (reference sequence). Trimming cost V 8 bases and J 4 bases, with 14 bases left between them. Together with reference TRBV19 and TRBJ1-1, the CDR3 gives the full variable domain: DGGITQSPKYLFRKEGQNVTLSCEQNLNHDAMYWYRQDPGQGLRLIYYSQIVNDFQKGDIAEGYSVSREKKESFPLTVTSAQKNPTAFYLCASQRGSVTEAFFGQGTRLTVV.

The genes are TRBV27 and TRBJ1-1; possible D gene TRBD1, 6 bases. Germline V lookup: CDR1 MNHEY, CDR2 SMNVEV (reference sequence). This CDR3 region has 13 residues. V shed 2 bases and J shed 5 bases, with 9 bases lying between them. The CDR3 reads CASSLGGGTEAFF. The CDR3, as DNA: TGTGCCAGCAGTTTAGGGGGCGGTACTGAAGCTTTCTTT.

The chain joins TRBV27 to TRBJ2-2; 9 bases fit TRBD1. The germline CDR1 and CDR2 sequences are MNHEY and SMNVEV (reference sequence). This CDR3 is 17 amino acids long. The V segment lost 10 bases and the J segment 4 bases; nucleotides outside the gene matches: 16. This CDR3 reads CANPLRTGVVRTGELFF. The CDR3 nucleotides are TGTGCCAATCCATTACGGACAGGGGTGGTTCGCACCGGGGAGCTGTTTTTT.

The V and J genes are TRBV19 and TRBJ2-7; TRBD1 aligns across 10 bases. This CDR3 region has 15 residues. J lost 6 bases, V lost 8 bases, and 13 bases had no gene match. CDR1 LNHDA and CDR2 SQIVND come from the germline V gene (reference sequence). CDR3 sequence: CASGTLPGQGSEQYF. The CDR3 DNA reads TGTGCCAGTGGGACCTTACCGGGACAGGGGAGCGAGCAGTACTTC.